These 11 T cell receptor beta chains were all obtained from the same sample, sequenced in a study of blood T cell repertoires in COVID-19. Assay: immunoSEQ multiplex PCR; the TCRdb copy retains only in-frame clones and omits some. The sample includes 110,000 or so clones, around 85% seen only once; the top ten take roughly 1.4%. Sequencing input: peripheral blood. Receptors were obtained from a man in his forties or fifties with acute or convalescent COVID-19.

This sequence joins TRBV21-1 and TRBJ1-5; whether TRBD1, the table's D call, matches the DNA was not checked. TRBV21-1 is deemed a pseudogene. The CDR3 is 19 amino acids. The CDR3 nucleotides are TGTGCCAGCAGCAAGACACCGGGACAGTGCTCGTATAGCAATCAGCCCCAGCATTTT. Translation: CASSKTPGQCSYSNQPQHF.

CDR3 sequence reads: CASSLNRVPYYGYTF. CDR3 DNA sequence: TGTGCCAGCAGCCTAAACAGGGTCCCCTACTATGGCTACACCTTC. The rearrangement joins TRBV14 to TRBJ1-2; TRBD1 might be the D (6 bases). The CDR3 has 15 residues. V lost 4 bases, J lost 3 bases, and 15 bases lay in between. CDR1 and CDR2 (germline): SGHDN, FVKESK.

Written as DNA, the CDR3 is TGTGCCGCTTGCAGAGGGGGACAAGAGACCCAGTACTTC. It yields the protein CAACRGGQETQYF. The chain combines TRBV6-5 with TRBJ2-5; perhaps TRBD1 as D (6 bases). The CDR3 loop spans 13 amino acids. Trimming shortened V by 11 bases and J by 2 bases, and 15 bases separated the two germline ends. Germline loops: CDR1 MNHEY, CDR2 SVGAGI.

In DNA form, the CDR3 reads TGTGCCAGCAGCTTAGGGGACAGGTGGATGGATACGCAGTATTTT. Translated: CASSLGDRWMDTQYF. V is TRBV7-9 and J is TRBJ2-3; 8 bases are shared with TRBD1. This CDR3 comprises 15 residues. Germline V CDR1 and CDR2: SEHNR, FQNEAQ (reference sequence). Trimming took 1 base from V and 6 from J; bases not matched to a gene: 6.

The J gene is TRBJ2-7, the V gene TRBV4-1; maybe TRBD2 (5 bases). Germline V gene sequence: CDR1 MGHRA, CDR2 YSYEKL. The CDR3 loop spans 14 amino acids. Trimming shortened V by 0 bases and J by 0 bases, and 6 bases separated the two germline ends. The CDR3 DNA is TGCGCCAGCAGCCAAGATCGGGGCTCCTACGAGCAGTACGTC. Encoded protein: CASSQDRGSYEQYV.

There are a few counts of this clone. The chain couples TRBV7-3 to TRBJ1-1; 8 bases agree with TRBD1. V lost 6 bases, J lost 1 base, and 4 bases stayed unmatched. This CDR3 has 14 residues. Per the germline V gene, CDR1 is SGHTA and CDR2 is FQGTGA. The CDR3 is CASSFTGGNTEAFF. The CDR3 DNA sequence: TGTGCCAGCAGTTTCACAGGGGGGAACACTGAAGCTTTCTTT.

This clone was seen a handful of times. The CDR3 protein is CASSVGQGGGTGELFF. CDR3 in DNA: TGTGCCAGCAGCGTAGGGCAGGGGGGTGGCACCGGGGAGCTGTTTTTT. The rearrangement links TRBV5-4 to TRBJ2-2; D is possibly TRBD1 (7 bases). The germline V gene encodes CDR1 SGHNT and CDR2 YYREEE (reference sequence). V lost 4 bases to trimming and J lost 4 bases, with 17 bases between them. This CDR3 region has 16 residues. Full variable domain (remainder filled in from reference TRBV5-4 and TRBJ2-2): ETGVTQSPTHLIKTRGQQVTLRCSSQSGHNTVSWYQQALGQGPQFIFQYYREEENGRGNFPPRFSGLQFPNYSSELNVNALELDDSALYLCASSVGQGGGTGELFFGEGSRLTVL.

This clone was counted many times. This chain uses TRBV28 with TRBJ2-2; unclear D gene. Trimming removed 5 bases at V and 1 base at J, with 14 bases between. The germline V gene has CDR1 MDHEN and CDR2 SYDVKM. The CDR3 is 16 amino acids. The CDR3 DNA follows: TGTGCCAGCAGTCCTCGAGTGAGGTTGAACACCGGGGAGCTGTTTTTT. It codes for CASSPRVRLNTGELFF.

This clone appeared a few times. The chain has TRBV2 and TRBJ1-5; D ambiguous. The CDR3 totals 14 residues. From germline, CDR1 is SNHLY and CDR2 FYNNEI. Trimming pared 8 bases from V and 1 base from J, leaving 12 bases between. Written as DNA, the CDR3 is TGTGCCAGCGTACAGACGAGAAGCAATCAGCCCCAGCATTTT. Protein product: CASVQTRSNQPQHF.

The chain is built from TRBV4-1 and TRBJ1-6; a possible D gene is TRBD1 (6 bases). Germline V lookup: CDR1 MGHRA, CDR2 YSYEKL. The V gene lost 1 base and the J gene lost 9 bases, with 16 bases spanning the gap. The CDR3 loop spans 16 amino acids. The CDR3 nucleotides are TGCGCCAGCAGCCAAGTATCGAGGGGGTCCGGTTCACCCCTCCACTTT. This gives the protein CASSQVSRGSGSPLHF.

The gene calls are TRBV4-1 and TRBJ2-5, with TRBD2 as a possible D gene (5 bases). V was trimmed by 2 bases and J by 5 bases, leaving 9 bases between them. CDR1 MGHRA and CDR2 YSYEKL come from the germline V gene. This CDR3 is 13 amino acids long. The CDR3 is CASSQTSLETQYF. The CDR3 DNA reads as TGCGCCAGCAGCCAAACTAGTTTGGAGACCCAGTACTTC.